These T cell receptor beta chains were read from a single sample in a study of OX40 agonist ivuxolimab in advanced cancers. The method was immunoSEQ multiplex PCR; TCRdb's version includes in-frame clones alone and lacks a portion of them. The sample includes 75,000 to 95,000 clones, 90% to 95% of them seen just once. The material sequenced was CD4+ or CD8+ T cells sorted from blood, taken in a trial of the OX40 agonist ivuxolimab. These TCRs come from an adult with an advanced solid tumor such as melanoma, head and neck, liver or kidney cancer. Each CDR3 is given with its conserved first and last residue.

v_gene	j_gene	CDR3aa
TRBV6-6	TRBJ2-2	CASSRQGASTGELFF
TRBV5-8	TRBJ1-2	CASSRANYGYTF
TRBV28	TRBJ1-3	CASREGQSGNTIYF
TRBV5-4	TRBJ2-5	CASNFGGAGGLQETQYF
TRBV5-6	TRBJ2-3	CASSLTGTTDTQYF
TRBV7-9	TRBJ2-1	CASSGGGGIEQFF
TRBV10-3	TRBJ2-1	CAISARGVSDNEQFF
TRBV29-1	TRBJ1-2	CSVEGQGDGYTF
TRBV5-6	TRBJ2-5	CASSPRAASAYF
TRBV6-5	TRBJ2-3	CASRAGGSTDTQYF
TRBV30	TRBJ1-4	CAWRTASNEKLFF
TRBV5-8	TRBJ1-3	CASSRTGSGNTIYF
TRBV5-1	TRBJ2-6	CASSPGLAGRSGANVLTF
TRBV7-9	TRBJ2-5	CASSRELETQYF
TRBV5-1	TRBJ2-7	CASSSTPGAISYEQYF
TRBV18	TRBJ1-1	CASSPQGTLNTEAFF
TRBV7-2	TRBJ1-1	CASSLEFGRKNTEAFF
TRBV14	TRBJ1-2	CATSRDSGYTF
TRBV27	TRBJ2-2	CASRHNRLTGELFF
TRBV9	TRBJ2-3	CASSVELSAGAPTDTQYF
TRBV7-9	TRBJ1-1	CASSLGQNTEAFF
TRBV5-4	TRBJ2-1	CASSPPAGGSKFF
TRBV5-1	TRBJ2-1	CATDRGQGIDEQFF
TRBV18	TRBJ2-2	CASSRNSDTGELFF
TRBV2	TRBJ2-2	CATARLAGAVGELFF
TRBV10-2	TRBJ2-1	CASSGGNHNEQFF
TRBV5-1	TRBJ2-1	CASSTGDSYNEQFF
TRBV4-3	TRBJ1-4	CASSQGFIRDSSTSNEKLFF
TRBV27	TRBJ2-6	CASSLFAGANVLTF
TRBV28	TRBJ2-7	CASSLSSWWGQGAHEQYF
TRBV7-2	TRBJ2-1	CASSLGQGSYNEQFF
TRBV4-1	TRBJ2-7	CASSQGGQGFYEQYF
TRBV27	TRBJ2-3	CASSPVPTDTQYF
TRBV10-3	TRBJ2-7	CAISVSGSYEQYF
TRBV15	TRBJ1-1	CATRRSMNTEAFF
TRBV19	TRBJ2-1	CASSRSDNEQFF
TRBV21-1	TRBJ1-2	CASDWKAGANYGYTF
TRBV30	TRBJ1-2	CAWGDVSFYGYTF
TRBV19	TRBJ1-2	CASTLSTGTGAGYTF
TRBV6-6	TRBJ2-3	CASSPRQGATDTQYF
TRBV30	TRBJ2-4	CAWSTRTGSGIQYF
TRBV28	TRBJ2-5	CASSGVNFQETQYF
TRBV18	TRBJ2-1	CASSPQSGQPYNEQFF
TRBV6-6	TRBJ2-1	CASASPSAYNEQFF
TRBV6-6	TRBJ2-7	CASSHRSF